This T cell receptor beta chain was identified in a study of patients and donors after allogeneic stem cell transplantation. V was pared by 2 bases and J by 3 bases, with 10 bases of the junction left unmatched. The CDR3 runs to 18 residues. CDR1 and CDR2 (germline): SGHVS, FQNEAQ. TCRdb called the RT-PCR reads again in MiXCR, with one record for every CDR3 protein. The table includes about 960,000 distinct CDR3 sequences, more than 15% detected once. The rearrangement uses TRBV7-8 and TRBJ2-1; TRBD2 matches 10 bases. The source is a human donor who was either an allogeneic HSCT recipient or a stem cell or donor lymphocyte infusion donor (not recorded which). It is not recorded whose cells these are; they may come from a transplant donor. Sequenced sample: blood, either unsorted or a sorted T cell fraction (not recorded which). The CDR3 bases are TGTGCCAGCAGCTTACGGGCTAGCGGGAGTTTGGGCTACAATGAGCAGTTCTTC. Translated: CASSLRASGSLGYNEQFF. Together with reference TRBV7-8 and TRBJ2-1, the CDR3 gives the full variable domain: GAGVSQSPRYKVAKRGQDVALRCDPISGHVSLFWYQQALGQGPEFLTYFQNEAQLDKSGLPSDRFFAERPEGSVSTLKIQRTQQEDSAVYLCASSLRASGSLGYNEQFFGPGTRLTVL.